Following are 26 T cell receptor beta chains from one sample sequenced in a study of shared clonotypes between healthy human individuals. Method: immunoSEQ multiplex PCR; TCRdb's copy keeps in-frame clones and lacks some. The profile covers approximately 1,500,000 clones, with 98% appearing a single time and about 0.4% taken by the ten largest. Specimen: naive CD4+ T cells sorted from blood. Subset in this sample: CD45RA+ positively selected. The receptors here all came from a man aged 25-40 years in good health.

The chain employs TRBV29-1 and TRBJ2-5, with TRBD2 matching over 7 bases. Per the germline V gene, CDR1 is SQVTM and CDR2 is ANQGSEA. The J segment lost 5 bases and the V segment lost 7 bases, leaving 4 bases of the junction unmatched. This CDR3 contains 11 residues. CDR3 bases: TGCAGCGCCCTCGGGGGGGAGACCCAGTACTTC. Translated: CSALGGETQYF. Supplemented by reference TRBV29-1 and TRBJ2-5, the full variable domain reads SAVISQKPSRDICQRGTSLTIQCQVDSQVTMMFWYRQQPGQSLTLIATANQGSEATYESGFVIDKFPISRPNLTFSTLTVSNMSPEDSSIYLCSALGGETQYFGPGTRLLVL.

V gene TRBV7-8 combines with J gene TRBJ1-5, with a possible D match to TRBD1 (5 bases). This CDR3 region has 14 residues. Trimming removed 5 bases at V and 3 bases at J, with 11 bases between. Germline V lookup: CDR1 SGHVS, CDR2 FQNEAQ. CDR3 DNA: TGTGCCAGCAGCCCCCGACAGCTCAATCAGCCCCAGCATTTT. Translating gives CASSPRQLNQPQHF.

In this sample, this clone turned up once. The chain carries TRBV27 and TRBJ2-5; 10 bases agree with TRBD2. Germline V gives CDR1 MNHEY, CDR2 SMNVEV (reference sequence). Losses at the gene ends were 5 bases for V and 5 bases for J; bases not matched to a gene: 20. The CDR3 totals 19 residues. The chain's CDR3 is CASSPRRELAGHIAETQYF. Written as DNA, the CDR3 is TGTGCCAGCAGTCCTCGTCGGGAACTAGCGGGACATATTGCGGAGACCCAGTACTTC.

V is TRBV18 and J is TRBJ1-5; D may be TRBD1 (5 bases). The germline V gene has CDR1 KGHSH and CDR2 LQKENI. This CDR3 has 15 residues. V was trimmed by 6 bases and J by 1 base, leaving 13 bases between them. The CDR3: CASSGGGGSNQPQHF. DNA for the CDR3: TGTGCCAGCTCCGGTGGGGGGGGGAGCAATCAGCCCCAGCATTTT.

The chain is built from TRBV14 and TRBJ2-1; TRBD2 agrees at 9 bases. The ends lost 4 bases at V and 0 bases at J; junction bases unmatched: 4. The germline CDR1 and CDR2 sequences are SGHDN and FVKESK. The CDR3 length is 16 residues. The CDR3 spells CASSPSGMSSYNEQFF. The CDR3 DNA follows: TGTGCCAGCAGCCCTAGCGGGATGAGCTCCTACAATGAGCAGTTCTTC.

V gene TRBV2 combines with J gene TRBJ2-2; tentatively, D is TRBD1 (6 bases). Germline CDR1 SNHLY, CDR2 FYNNEI. V was shortened by 11 bases and J by 6 bases, with 19 bases between the two germline ends. The CDR3 contains 14 residues. The CDR3 DNA sequence: TGTGCCGGGAGAGGGGGAGTTCGTGCCGGGGAGCTGTTTTTT. It yields the protein CAGRGGVRAGELFF.

V usage is TRBV7-9 and J usage is TRBJ1-6; 9 bases are shared with TRBD1. CDR3 length equals 15 residues. CDR1 SEHNR and CDR2 FQNEAQ come from the germline V gene (reference sequence). The ends lost 4 bases at V and 10 bases at J; junction bases unmatched: 8. CDR3 loop: CASSSPGQGRSPLHF. The CDR3 DNA reads TGTGCCAGCAGCTCTCCGGGACAGGGACGGTCACCCCTCCACTTT.

This chain uses TRBV5-1 with TRBJ2-3, with 8 positions matching TRBD1. CDR3 length: 14 residues. With 6 bases clipped from V and 3 bases from J, the junction kept 6 bases outside the gene matches. Germline V gene lookup returns CDR1 SGHRS and CDR2 YFSETQ. Here the CDR3 DNA reads TGCGCCAGCATCCCCGGGGACAGGACAGATACGCAGTATTTT. It yields the protein CASIPGDRTDTQYF.

J is TRBJ1-4 and V is TRBV19; 9 bases are a match to TRBD1. V shed 9 bases, J shed 10 bases, and the junction held 18 bases outside the gene matches. The CDR3 sequence is 16 residues long. Per germline, CDR1 LNHDA and CDR2 SQIVND (reference sequence). CDR3 DNA: TGTGCCAGCTCCTCCGGGACAGGGTTGTCGAGAGGAAAACTGTTTTTT. Its protein product is CASSSGTGLSRGKLFF.

The rearrangement links TRBV7-9 to TRBJ2-7; TRBD2 is a possible D gene (5 bases). This CDR3 contains 14 residues. CDR1 and CDR2 (germline): SEHNR, FQNEAQ (reference sequence). V lost 1 base and J lost 6, with 13 bases in between. CDR3 coding DNA: TGTGCCAGCAGCTTAGGGCAGGCCCGGGGCGAGCAGTACTTC. Its protein is CASSLGQARGEQYF.

The chain uses TRBV4-3 and TRBJ2-3; TRBD1 aligns across 12 bases. Germline assignment: CDR1 LGHNA and CDR2 YSLEER. The CDR3 is 18 residues long. With V trimmed by 4 bases and J by 5 bases, 13 bases remained unmatched. The CDR3 nucleotides are TGCGCCAGCAGCCGGGGGGCCGGGACAGGGGGCATAAAAGATACGCAGTATTTT. Encoded protein: CASSRGAGTGGIKDTQYF.

The J gene is TRBJ2-1, the V gene TRBV29-1; 7 nucleotides match TRBD1. Trimming cost V 3 bases and J 6 bases; bases outside gene matches: 5. CDR3 length equals 13 residues. Looked up from germline, CDR1 is SQVTM and CDR2 is ANQGSEA. The CDR3 region has the DNA TGCAGCGTTGAGACAGGGCTAAGCAATGAGCAGTTCTTC. Amino acid sequence: CSVETGLSNEQFF.

This clone appeared a single time. This chain connects TRBV27 to TRBJ2-6; 10 bases agree with TRBD1. The CDR3 contains 17 residues. The V gene's germline CDR1 is MNHEY and CDR2 SMNVEV (reference sequence). The trim removed 2 bases at V and 3 bases at J, leaving 4 bases unmatched. The chain's CDR3 is CASSLRDRGRGANVLTF. CDR3 DNA sequence: TGTGCCAGCAGTTTACGGGACAGGGGACGTGGGGCCAACGTCCTGACTTTC.

The V call is TRBV11-2, the J call TRBJ1-1; D is perhaps TRBD1 (5 bases). The germline gives CDR1 SGHAT, CDR2 FQNNGV. This CDR3 is 14 amino acids long. Trimming cost V 0 bases and J 4 bases, with 9 bases left between them. The CDR3 here is CASSLEGGVTEAFF. CDR3 in DNA: TGTGCCAGCAGCTTAGAGGGGGGGGTCACTGAAGCTTTCTTT. The complete variable domain, with remaining parts taken from reference TRBV11-2 and TRBJ1-1, reads EAGVAQSPRYKIIEKRQSVAFWCNPISGHATLYWYQQILGQGPKLLIQFQNNGVVDDSQLPKDRFSAERLKGVDSTLKIQPAKLEDSAVYLCASSLEGGVTEAFFGQGTRLTVV.

The V and J genes are TRBV4-1 and TRBJ2-7; 7 bases agree with TRBD2. Germline V gene sequence: CDR1 MGHRA, CDR2 YSYEKL. The CDR3 spans 17 residues. After removal of 0 bases from V and 4 bases from J, the junction contained 12 bases not matched to a gene. The CDR3 DNA reads TGCGCCAGCAGCCAAGATTCTCTGAGCGGGATGAGGTACGAGCAGTACTTC. It yields the protein CASSQDSLSGMRYEQYF.

The chain carries TRBV5-1 and TRBJ2-6, with D possibly matching TRBD1 (5 bases). Germline V gene lookup returns CDR1 SGHRS and CDR2 YFSETQ. The CDR3 is 16 amino acids. Deletions cut 1 base from V and 0 bases from J, with 8 bases between. This CDR3 reads CASSLPTDSGANVLTF. Written as DNA, the CDR3 is TGCGCCAGCAGCTTGCCGACAGACTCTGGGGCCAACGTCCTGACTTTC.

The rearrangement uses TRBV7-3 and TRBJ2-3, with 8 nucleotides matching TRBD2. Germline V CDR1 and CDR2: SGHTA, FQGTGA. J was trimmed by 4 bases and V by 2 bases; bases with no gene match: 5. CDR3 size: 15 residues. The CDR3 reads CASSLEAGVADTQYF. DNA of the CDR3: TGTGCCAGCAGCTTAGAAGCGGGAGTGGCAGATACGCAGTATTTT. The variable domain in full, with the rest retrieved from reference TRBV7-3 and TRBJ2-3, is GAGVSQTPSNKVTEKGKYVELRCDPISGHTALYWYRQSLGQGPEFLIYFQGTGAADDSGLPNDRFFAVRPEGSVSTLKIQRTERGDSAVYLCASSLEAGVADTQYFGPGTRLTVL.

The chain recombines TRBV5-1 with TRBJ2-7; possibly TRBD1 or TRBD2 for D (5 bases each). V gave up 4 bases and J gave up 4 bases, with 18 bases separating them. Germline V lookup: CDR1 SGHRS, CDR2 YFSETQ. The CDR3 covers 15 residues. Here the CDR3 reads CASSPGRPVPYEQYF. CDR3 sequence (DNA): TGCGCCAGCAGCCCGGGACGGCCCGTTCCGTACGAGCAGTACTTC.

The chain links TRBV11-2 to TRBJ2-5; D remains unclear. The assigned J gene may be wrong: the sequence end matches TRBJ2-7 better. The CDR3 has 15 residues. Germline V gene sequence: CDR1 SGHAT, CDR2 FQNNGV. DNA for the CDR3: TGTGCCAGCAGCTTAGGTCGGTCTAGAACGTACGAGCAGTACTTC. This translates into CASSLGRSRTYEQYF.

The rearrangement links TRBV6-1 to TRBJ2-4; D might be TRBD2 (5 bases). Trimming removed 8 bases at V and 4 bases at J, with 12 bases between. The CDR3 extends over 13 amino acids. Per germline, CDR1 MNHNS and CDR2 SASEGT. The CDR3: CASGRSTKNIQYF. In DNA, the CDR3 is TGTGCCAGCGGGAGAAGTACTAAAAACATTCAGTACTTC.

The rearrangement joins TRBV6-6 to TRBJ1-1, with D uncertain. Trimming cost V 2 bases and J 0 bases, with 4 bases left between them. Per germline, CDR1 MNHNY and CDR2 SVGAGI (reference sequence). The CDR3 runs 13 residues. This chain's CDR3 is CASSYRLNTEAFF. The CDR3, as DNA: TGTGCCAGCAGTTACAGACTGAACACTGAAGCTTTCTTT.

The rearrangement uses TRBV27 and TRBJ1-1; D is possibly TRBD1 (5 bases). V shed 2 bases and J shed 11 bases, with 15 bases lying between them. The CDR3 loop spans 13 amino acids. Germline CDR1 and CDR2: MNHEY and SMNVEV (reference sequence). The CDR3 DNA follows: TGTGCCAGCAGTTTAGTCTTGGGGGGGGTGGCTTTCTTT. This codes for CASSLVLGGVAFF.

The chain couples TRBV5-1 to TRBJ1-3, with 9 bases aligning to TRBD1. Trimming removed 4 bases from V and 4 bases from J; junction bases left unmatched: 6. CDR3 length: 15 amino acids. Germline loops: CDR1 SGHRS, CDR2 YFSETQ. This chain's CDR3 is CASSPDRGGGNTIYF. Here the CDR3 DNA reads TGCGCCAGCAGCCCGGACAGGGGAGGGGGAAACACCATATATTTT.

The chain uses TRBV19 and TRBJ2-5; the D gene could be TRBD1 or TRBD2 (5 bases each). The CDR3 is 13 residues long. CDR1 and CDR2 from the germline V gene are LNHDA and SQIVND (reference sequence). V lost 0 bases and J lost 7, with 9 bases in between. This CDR3 reads CASSIDKRGTQYF. In nucleotides, the CDR3 is TGTGCCAGTAGTATAGACAAGAGGGGGACCCAGTACTTC.

This rearrangement joins TRBV29-1 to TRBJ1-2; D is unresolved. Germline V gene sequence: CDR1 SQVTM, CDR2 ANQGSEA. The V end lost 3 bases, the J end lost 5 bases, and 7 bases lay between the germline ends. The CDR3 extends over 11 amino acids. The CDR3 protein is CSVEMVYGYTF. CDR3 DNA: TGCAGCGTTGAGATGGTATATGGCTACACCTTC.

The CDR3 here is CASSIGQEPYEQYF. In nucleotides, the CDR3 is TGTGCCAGCTCAATCGGACAGGAGCCCTACGAGCAGTACTTC. V and J are TRBV18 and TRBJ2-7; 7 bases agree with TRBD1. The CDR3 contains 14 residues. CDR1 and CDR2 from the germline V gene are KGHSH and LQKENI. V dropped 5 bases and J dropped 2; count of bases not matched to a gene: 6. The full variable domain, rest sourced from reference TRBV18 and TRBJ2-7, is NAGVMQNPRHLVRRRGQEARLRCSPMKGHSHVYWYRQLPEEGLKFMVYLQKENIIDESGMPKERFSAEFPKEGPSILRIQQVVRGDSAAYFCASSIGQEPYEQYFGPGTRLTVT.